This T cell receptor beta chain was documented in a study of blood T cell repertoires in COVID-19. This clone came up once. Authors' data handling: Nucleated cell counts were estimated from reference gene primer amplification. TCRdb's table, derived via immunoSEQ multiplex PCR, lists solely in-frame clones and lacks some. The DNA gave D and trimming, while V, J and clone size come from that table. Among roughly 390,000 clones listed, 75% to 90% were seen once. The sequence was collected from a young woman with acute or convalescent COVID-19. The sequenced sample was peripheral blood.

The CDR3: CASNTQGRVYGYTF. DNA for the CDR3: TGTGCCAGCAACACACAGGGCAGAGTCTATGGCTACACCTTC. The chain uses TRBV6-5 and TRBJ1-2; tentatively, D is TRBD1 (6 bases). This CDR3 spans 14 amino acids. Germline values: CDR1 MNHEY, CDR2 SVGAGI. Trimming took 7 bases from V and 4 from J, leaving 16 bases between them.